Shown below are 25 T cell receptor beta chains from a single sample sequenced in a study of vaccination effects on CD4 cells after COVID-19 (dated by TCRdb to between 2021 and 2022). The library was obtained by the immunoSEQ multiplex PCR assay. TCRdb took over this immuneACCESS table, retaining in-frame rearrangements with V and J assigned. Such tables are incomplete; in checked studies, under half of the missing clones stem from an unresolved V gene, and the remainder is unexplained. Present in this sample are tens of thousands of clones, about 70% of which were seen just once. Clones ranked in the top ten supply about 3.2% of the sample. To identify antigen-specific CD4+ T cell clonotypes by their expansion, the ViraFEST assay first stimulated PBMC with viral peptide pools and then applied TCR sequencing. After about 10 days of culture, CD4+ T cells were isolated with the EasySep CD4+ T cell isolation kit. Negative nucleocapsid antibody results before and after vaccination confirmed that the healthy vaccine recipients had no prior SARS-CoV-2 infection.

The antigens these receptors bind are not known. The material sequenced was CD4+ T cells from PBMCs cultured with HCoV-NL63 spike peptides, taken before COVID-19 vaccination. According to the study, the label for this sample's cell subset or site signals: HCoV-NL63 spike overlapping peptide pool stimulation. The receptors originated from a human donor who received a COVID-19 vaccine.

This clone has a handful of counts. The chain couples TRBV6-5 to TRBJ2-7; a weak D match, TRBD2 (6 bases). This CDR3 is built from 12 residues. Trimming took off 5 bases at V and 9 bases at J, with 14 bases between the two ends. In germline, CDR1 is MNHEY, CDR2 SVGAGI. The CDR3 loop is CASSPGLKGQYV. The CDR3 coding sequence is TGTGCCAGCAGTCCAGGACTAAAGGGGCAGTACGTC.

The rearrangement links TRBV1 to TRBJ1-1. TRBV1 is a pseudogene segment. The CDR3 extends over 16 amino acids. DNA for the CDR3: TGCACCAGCAGCCAAGATCGGGAAGGGTTGGGCACTGAAGCTTTCTTT. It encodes CTSSQDREGLGTEAFF.

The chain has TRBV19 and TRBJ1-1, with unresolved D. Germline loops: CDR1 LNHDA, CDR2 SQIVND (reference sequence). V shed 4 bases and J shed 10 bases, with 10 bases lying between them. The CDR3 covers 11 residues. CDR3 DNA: TGTGCCAGTAGTACAGACTTCGGAGCTTTCTTT. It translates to CASSTDFGAFF.

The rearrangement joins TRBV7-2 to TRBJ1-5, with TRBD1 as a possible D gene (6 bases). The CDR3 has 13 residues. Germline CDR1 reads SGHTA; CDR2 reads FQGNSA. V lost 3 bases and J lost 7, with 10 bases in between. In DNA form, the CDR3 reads TGTGCCAGCAGCTTGGGACATTCCCAGCCCCAGCATTTT. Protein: CASSLGHSQPQHF.

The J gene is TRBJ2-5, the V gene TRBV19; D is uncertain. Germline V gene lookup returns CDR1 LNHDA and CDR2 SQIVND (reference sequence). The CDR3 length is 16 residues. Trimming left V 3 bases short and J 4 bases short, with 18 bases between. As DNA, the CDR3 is TGTGCCAGTAGTATTTCTTTCACTGGTTTAAGAGAGACCCAGTACTTC. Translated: CASSISFTGLRETQYF.

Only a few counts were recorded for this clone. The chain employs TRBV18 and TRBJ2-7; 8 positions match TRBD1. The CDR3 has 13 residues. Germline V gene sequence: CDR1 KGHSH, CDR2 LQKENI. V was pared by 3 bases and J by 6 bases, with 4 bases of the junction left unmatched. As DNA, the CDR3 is TGTGCCAGCTCACCCACAGGGGGGCTCGAGCAGTACGTC. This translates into CASSPTGGLEQYV.

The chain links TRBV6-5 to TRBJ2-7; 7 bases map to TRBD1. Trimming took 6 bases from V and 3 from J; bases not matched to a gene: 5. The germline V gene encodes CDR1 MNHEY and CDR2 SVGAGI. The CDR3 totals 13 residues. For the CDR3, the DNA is TGTGCCAGCAGCCCGGGACAGAACTACGAGCAGTACGTC. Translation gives CASSPGQNYEQYV.

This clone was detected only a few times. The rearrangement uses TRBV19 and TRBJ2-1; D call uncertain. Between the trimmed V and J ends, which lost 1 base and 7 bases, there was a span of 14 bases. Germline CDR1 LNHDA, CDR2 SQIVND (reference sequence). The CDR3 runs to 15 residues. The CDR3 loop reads CASSIGQRGSNEQFF. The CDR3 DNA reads TGTGCCAGTAGTATAGGTCAGCGAGGATCTAATGAGCAGTTCTTC.

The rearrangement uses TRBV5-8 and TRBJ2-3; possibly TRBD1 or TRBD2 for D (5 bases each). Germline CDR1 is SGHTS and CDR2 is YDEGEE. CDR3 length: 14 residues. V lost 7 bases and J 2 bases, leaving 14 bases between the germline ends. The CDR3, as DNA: TGTGCCAGCCCGGGGACGGCACTCACAGATACGCAGTATTTT. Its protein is CASPGTALTDTQYF.

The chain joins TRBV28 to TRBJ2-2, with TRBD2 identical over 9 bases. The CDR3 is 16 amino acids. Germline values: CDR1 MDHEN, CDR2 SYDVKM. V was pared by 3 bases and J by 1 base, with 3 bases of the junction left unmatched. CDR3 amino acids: CASSFVSGGNTGELFF. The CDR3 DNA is TGTGCCAGCAGTTTCGTTAGCGGGGGGAACACCGGGGAGCTGTTTTTT.

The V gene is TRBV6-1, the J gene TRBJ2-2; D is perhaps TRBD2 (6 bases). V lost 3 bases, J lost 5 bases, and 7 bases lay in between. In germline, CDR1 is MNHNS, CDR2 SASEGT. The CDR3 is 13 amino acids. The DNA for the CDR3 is TGTGCCAGCAGTGATGGGGGGACCGGGGAGCTGTTTTTT. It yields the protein CASSDGGTGELFF.

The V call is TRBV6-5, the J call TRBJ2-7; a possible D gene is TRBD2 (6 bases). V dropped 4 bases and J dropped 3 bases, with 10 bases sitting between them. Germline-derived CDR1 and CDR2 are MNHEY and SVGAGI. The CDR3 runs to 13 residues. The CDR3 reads CASSSGRIYEQYV. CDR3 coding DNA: TGTGCCAGCAGTTCGGGGAGGATCTACGAGCAGTACGTC.

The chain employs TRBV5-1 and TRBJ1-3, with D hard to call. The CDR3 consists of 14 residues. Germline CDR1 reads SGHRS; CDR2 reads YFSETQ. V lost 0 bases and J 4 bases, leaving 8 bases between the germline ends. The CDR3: CASSLGTVGNTIYF. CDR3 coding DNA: TGCGCCAGCAGCTTGGGCACAGTGGGAAACACCATATATTTT.

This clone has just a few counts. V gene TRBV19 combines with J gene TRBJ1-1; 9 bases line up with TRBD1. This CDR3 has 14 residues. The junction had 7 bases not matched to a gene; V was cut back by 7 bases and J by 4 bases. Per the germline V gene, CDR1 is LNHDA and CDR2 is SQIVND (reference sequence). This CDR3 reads CASTKGQGGTEAFF. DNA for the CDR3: TGTGCCAGTACTAAGGGACAGGGCGGCACTGAAGCTTTCTTT.

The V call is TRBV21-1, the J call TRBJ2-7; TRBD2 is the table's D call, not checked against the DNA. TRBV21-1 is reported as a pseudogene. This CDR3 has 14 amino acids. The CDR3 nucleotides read TGTGCCAGCAGTCCCCGGGGGGGGGATAACGAGCAGTACGTC. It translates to CASSPRGGDNEQYV.

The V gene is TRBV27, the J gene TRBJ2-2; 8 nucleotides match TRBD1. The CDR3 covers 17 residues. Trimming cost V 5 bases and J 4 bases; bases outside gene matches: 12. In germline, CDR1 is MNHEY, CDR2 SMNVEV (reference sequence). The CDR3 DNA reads TGTGCCAGCAGTCTCCGCCGGACAGGGCTCCCCACCGGGGAGCTGTTTTTT. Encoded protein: CASSLRRTGLPTGELFF.

The CDR3 DNA follows: TGTGCCAGCAGTTTAGCGGGGAGCACAGATACGCAGTATTTT. Protein product: CASSLAGSTDTQYF. The chain links TRBV28 to TRBJ2-3, with a tentative D call TRBD2 (6 bases). Trimming took off 2 bases at V and 0 bases at J, with 6 bases between the two ends. CDR3 size: 14 residues. Per germline, CDR1 MDHEN and CDR2 SYDVKM.

The CDR3 nucleotides are TGTGCCAGTATCCCGGACAGCTCTGGAAACACCATATATTTT. Translation gives CASIPDSSGNTIYF. The chain uses TRBV19 and TRBJ1-3, with D perhaps TRBD1 (6 bases). Germline loops: CDR1 LNHDA, CDR2 SQIVND (reference sequence). This CDR3 contains 14 residues. The V and J ends lost 7 bases and 0 bases respectively, with 10 bases between them.

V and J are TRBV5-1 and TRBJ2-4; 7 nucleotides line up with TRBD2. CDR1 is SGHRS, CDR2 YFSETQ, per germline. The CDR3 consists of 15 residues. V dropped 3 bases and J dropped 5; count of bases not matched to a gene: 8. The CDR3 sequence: CASSYLGGVENIQYF. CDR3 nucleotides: TGCGCCAGCAGCTACCTGGGAGGGGTGGAAAACATTCAGTACTTC.

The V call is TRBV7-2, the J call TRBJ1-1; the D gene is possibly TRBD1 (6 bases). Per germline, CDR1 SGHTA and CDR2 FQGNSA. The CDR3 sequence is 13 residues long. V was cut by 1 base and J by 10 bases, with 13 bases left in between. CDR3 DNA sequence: TGTGCCAGCAGCTTAGGGGGGGGGCGTTCAGCTTTCTTT. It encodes CASSLGGGRSAFF.

CDR3 in DNA: TGTGCCAGCAGCGTAGCTTTCAGGGGATACAATGAGCAGTTCTTC. Translated, it gives CASSVAFRGYNEQFF. The rearrangement joins TRBV9 to TRBJ2-1; possible D gene TRBD1, 6 bases. This CDR3 comprises 15 residues. V shed 0 bases and J shed 4 bases, with 11 bases lying between them. CDR1 and CDR2 from the germline V gene are SGDLS and YYNGEE.

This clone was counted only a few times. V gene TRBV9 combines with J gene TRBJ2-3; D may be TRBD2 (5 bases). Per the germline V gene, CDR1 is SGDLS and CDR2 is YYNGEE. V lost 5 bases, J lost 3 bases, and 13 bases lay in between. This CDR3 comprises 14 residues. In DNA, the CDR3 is TGTGCCAGCAGTCGACTGGACTTAACAGATACGCAGTATTTT. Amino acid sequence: CASSRLDLTDTQYF.

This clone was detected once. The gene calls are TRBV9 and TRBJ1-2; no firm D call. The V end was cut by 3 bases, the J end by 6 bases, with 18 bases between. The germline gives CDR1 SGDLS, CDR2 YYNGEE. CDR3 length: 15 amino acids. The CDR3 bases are TGTGCCAGCAGCGGTCAACTCGGGGTAAGTAATGGCTACACCTTC. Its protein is CASSGQLGVSNGYTF.

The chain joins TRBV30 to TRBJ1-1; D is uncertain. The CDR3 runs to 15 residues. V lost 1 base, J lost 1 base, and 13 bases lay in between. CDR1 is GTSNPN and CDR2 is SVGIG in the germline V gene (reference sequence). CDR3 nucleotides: TGTGCCTGGAGTGCCAACCCGGGCTGGAACACTGAAGCTTTCTTT. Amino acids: CAWSANPGWNTEAFF.

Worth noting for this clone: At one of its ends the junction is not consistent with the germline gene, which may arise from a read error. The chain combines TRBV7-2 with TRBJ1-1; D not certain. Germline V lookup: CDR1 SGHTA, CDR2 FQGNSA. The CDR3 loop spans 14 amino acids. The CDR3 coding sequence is TGTGCCAGCAGCCGCATGGGTTTGAATACTGAAGCTTTCTTT. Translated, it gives CASSRMGLNTEAFF.